This T cell receptor beta chain was sequenced in a study of T-cell memory formation after mild COVID-19. Across the whole study: Largely, TCR clusters stayed within a single donor. Study-wide results and limits: Researchers report contracting CD4+ clones mostly in CM and EM, with CD8+ clones in EMRA. Memory cells collected pre-infection included some clones that later responded, suggesting cross-reactive memory joined.

CDR1 is MNHEY, CDR2 SMNVEV, per germline (reference sequence). This CDR3 is built from 17 residues. Turning to this clonotype: No antigen is known for it. This may be a read error: a much more frequent sequence differs by one nucleotide.

The 5'RACE method, run with constant-segment primers, produced TCR alpha and TCR beta cDNA libraries (carrying sample barcodes and UMIs). One entry per CDR3 protein, called by TCRdb with MiXCR from the 5' RACE reads. The sample has more than 80,000 distinct CDR3 sequences; about 17% are singletons. The TCR sequence derives from an adult woman who had mild COVID-19 (a few samples of this study predate the infection). Cell type and time point are not known. The chain has TRBV27 and TRBJ2-3, with 10 bases that match TRBD1. The specimen was PBMCs or a T cell subset sorted from them (not recorded which). Here the CDR3 reads CAISWTGGSLFTDTQYF. Here the CDR3 DNA reads TGTGCCATCAGTTGGACAGGGGGGAGCCTCTTCACAGATACGCAGTATTTT.